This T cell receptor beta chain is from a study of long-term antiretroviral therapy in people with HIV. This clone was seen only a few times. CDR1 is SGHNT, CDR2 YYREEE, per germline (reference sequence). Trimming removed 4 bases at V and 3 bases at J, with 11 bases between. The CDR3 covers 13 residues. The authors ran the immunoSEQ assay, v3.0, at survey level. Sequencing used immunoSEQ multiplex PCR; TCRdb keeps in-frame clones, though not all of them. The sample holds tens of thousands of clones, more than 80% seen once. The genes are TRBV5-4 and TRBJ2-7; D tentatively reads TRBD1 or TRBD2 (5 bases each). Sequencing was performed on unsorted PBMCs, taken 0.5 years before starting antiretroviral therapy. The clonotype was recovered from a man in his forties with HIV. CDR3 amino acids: CASSAGTYYEQYF. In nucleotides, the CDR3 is TGTGCCAGCAGCGCCGGGACGTACTACGAGCAGTACTTC.